The sequence of this T cell receptor beta chain was determined in a study of T cells in severe cutaneous drug reactions (dated 2019 in TCRdb). About the full investigation: Recruitment took place between about 2011 and 2019, drawing patients from Taiwan, Thailand and a European registry network. Only patients with a probable or definite SJS/TEN or DRESS diagnosis by RegiSCAR criteria were enrolled. The libraries were made with iRepertoire multiplex PCR, and the authors referred to a comparison in which iRepertoire and 5' RACE methods, with or without UMI, captured abundant clonotypes to a similar degree. Blister fluids/cells, PBMC and other biological samples were taken from patients in the acute stage or the recovery stage. The culprit drug was assigned using the Naranjo algorithm and the ALDEN drug causality algorithm. The study combined bulk TCR sequencing with single-cell sequencing, quantitative PCR validation, functional assays and transgenic mouse experiments.

CDR1 and CDR2 (SQVTM, ANQGSEA) derive from the germline V gene. From the cysteine up to the phenylalanine, the CDR3 has a length of 14 residues. This entry has no DNA. Library preparation used the iRepertoire multiplex PCR system with TCR subtype-specific primers for both bulk and single-cell sequencing. Multiplex PCR using primers aimed at the V, D and J gene regions produced the bulk TCR beta libraries. Each sample contributed roughly 90-550 ng of RNA as input for preparing the bulk TCR library. Bulk TCR beta amplicons were sequenced on an Illumina MiSeq. The original methods were these. Sample misassignments and low-quality sequencing reads were filtered out during quality control steps. The CDR3 was defined as the amino acids lying between the Y[YFLI]C motif of the V gene and the [FW]GXGT motif of the J segment. TRBV and TRBJ gene assignments and CDR3 clonotypes followed the IMGT database. TRBV expression in each sample was normalized to the mean expression of the same gene in PBMC from around 40 healthy donors. After TCRdb reprocessed the reads, each CDR3 protein sequence was kept as one row, without DNA. Here the V and J calls rest on TCRdb's processing, not on the authors' analysis. The table kept for this sample lists some 1,200 distinct CDR3 sequences. The ten biggest clones cover roughly 19% of the sample.

This clonotype qualifies as medium-sized (0.01 to 0.1%) by its frequency, with no count on file. Its antigen is still unknown. Sequencing was performed on donors who were patients with carbamazepine-induced Stevens-Johnson syndrome or toxic epidermal necrolysis (CBZ-SJS/TEN). To search for drug-specific clonotypes, the T cell receptor repertoires of patients with drug-induced severe cutaneous adverse reactions were profiled by next-generation sequencing. RNA was isolated either from blister cells of skin lesions or from peripheral blood mononuclear cells. Results the study describes overall, beyond this receptor: CBZ-SJS/TEN patients showed strongly increased TRBV12-4 usage, with averages of roughly 30% in blister cells and about 5.5% in PBMC. The authors stated that further study is still needed to find out whether the public TCR applies more generally to SJS/TEN caused by other drugs. Although undetectable or scarce in tolerant-control and healthy-donor PBMC, a public TCRbeta CDR3 was found in all seven CBZ-SJS/TEN blister samples, at a mean of roughly 15%.

The sequence derives from a human donor with Stevens-Johnson syndrome, a severe cutaneous drug reaction. The chain couples TRBV29-1 to TRBJ2-3; TCRdb names TRBD1, which stays unverified in the absence of DNA. Sample: cells from a skin blister. The cell subset or site label here, explained by the study, means: unsorted cells from skin lesion blisters. The CDR3 corresponds to CSVPTDRGTDTQYF.